This is a list of T cell receptor beta chains from one sample in a study of response to subunit inactivated influenza vaccine. One entry per CDR3 protein results from TCRdb running MiXCR on the RT-PCR reads. The repertoire holds more than 450,000 distinct CDR3 sequences, with 11% as singletons. These same records also appear under a second study, on T cells expressing NK-cell markers.

The input for sequencing was PBMCs from blood, taken on the day of vaccination. All receptors derive from a man in his fifties who received an inactivated influenza vaccine. CDR3s include the opening cysteine and the closing phenylalanine or tryptophan. A D gene is named only where the DNA matches it firmly. Clone sizes are given selectively: once, few, many, or a class where the clone is expanded.

>TRBV28|NA|TRBJ1-2|few
TGTGCCAGCAGTTCCCTGAGGAGTGGCTACACCTTC
CASSSLRSGYTF
>TRBV4-3|NA|TRBJ2-1|few
TGCGCCAGCAGCCAGGACACGGCCGGGCCCGGACGGTTCTTC
CASSQDTAGPGRFF
>TRBV14|NA|TRBJ2-7|few
TGTGCCAGCAGCAATCGGAAGGACAGTAGGCTGGATTACGAGCAGTACTTC
CASSNRKDSRLDYEQYF
>TRBV6-2/TRBV6-3|TRBD2|TRBJ2-1|NA
TGTGCCAGCAGAATTTCTAGCGGGAGGGCCGAATTGAAGCGTGAGCAGTTCTTC
CASRISSGRAELKREQFF
>TRBV7-2|TRBD1|TRBJ2-5|NA
TGTGCCAGCAGCTCCCGGGACAGGGCTGGGGGGACCCAGTACTTC
CASSSRDRAGGTQYF
>TRBV27|TRBD2|TRBJ2-7|few
TGTGCCAGCAGTTTATCCGGGACTAGTGCTTCCGAGCAGTACTTC
CASSLSGTSASEQYF
>TRBV6-2/TRBV6-3|NA|TRBJ2-2|NA
TGTGCCCGCAGTAGGACGGGGTCCGGTGTTTCCGGGGAGCTGTTTTTT
CARSRTGSGVSGELFF
>TRBV10-3|NA|TRBJ2-3|NA
TGTGCCATCAGCCCTTTGGGGGAGAGAACAGATACGCAGTATTTT
CAISPLGERTDTQYF
>TRBV20-1|NA|TRBJ2-7|NA
TGCAGTGCCCAACCGGGGCGAAACGAGCAGTACTTC
CSAQPGRNEQYF
>TRBV19|NA|TRBJ2-1|few
TGTGCCAGTAGTATAGATGAGAGCAGGTCCGTCCTCAATGAGCAGTTCTTC
CASSIDESRSVLNEQFF
>TRBV5-1|NA|TRBJ2-7|few
TGCGCCAGCCACAAGATCGACACCATTAATTACTCCTACGAGCAGTACTTC
CASHKIDTINYSYEQYF
>TRBV3-1|TRBD1|TRBJ2-7|few
TGTGCCAGCAGCCAAGGCACCAGGGGGACCGAGCAGTACTTC
CASSQGTRGTEQYF
>TRBV7-8|TRBD2|TRBJ2-2|NA
TGTGCCAGCAGCTTGGGGGGGACTGGCACCGGGGAGCTGTTTTTT
CASSLGGTGTGELFF
>TRBV5-1|NA|TRBJ1-3|many
TGCGCCAGCAGCTTGGATTGGAGAAACACCATATATTTT
CASSLDWRNTIYF
>TRBV12-3/TRBV12-4|TRBD2|TRBJ2-4|NA
TGTGCCAGCATCCGGGGGGGATCGGAAAACATTCAGTACTTC
CASIRGGSENIQYF
>TRBV5-1|NA|TRBJ2-1|few
TGCGCCAGCAGCTTGGAGCCAGGTTACAATGAGCAGTTCTTC
CASSLEPGYNEQFF
>TRBV4-1|TRBD1|TRBJ1-2|NA
TGCGCCAGCAGGGGGCAGGGGGCGCGGGATTATGGCTACACCTTC
CASRGQGARDYGYTF
>TRBV5-1|NA|TRBJ2-7|few
TGCGCCAGCAGCTTGGCCGAACCGAACTACGAGCAGTACTTC
CASSLAEPNYEQYF
>TRBV4-3|NA|TRBJ2-1|few
TGCGCCAGCAGCCTACAGGTGACGGACTACAATGAGCAGTTCTTC
CASSLQVTDYNEQFF
>TRBV7-9|NA|TRBJ2-7|NA
TGTGCCAGCAGCCCGCTTTCTCCGCCCGAGCAGTACTTC
CASSPLSPPEQYF
>TRBV30|NA|TRBJ1-5|NA
TGTGCCTGGAGTAAGGAGGGTAGAGGACCCCAGCATTTT
CAWSKEGRGPQHF
>TRBV6-1|TRBD2|TRBJ2-1|NA
TGTGCCACCGGACTAGCGGGTCATATCTCCTACAATGAGCAGTTCTTC
CATGLAGHISYNEQFF
>TRBV7-2|TRBD2|TRBJ2-2|NA
TGTGCCAGCAGCTCCGGACTAGCGGGAGCATCCGGGGAGCTGTTTTTT
CASSSGLAGASGELFF
>TRBV7-3|TRBD2|TRBJ2-3|many
TGTGCCAGCAGCTTAATGCCGCGGGCTAGCGGGAAGATGTTAGGAGATACGCAGTATTTT
CASSLMPRASGKMLGDTQYF
>TRBV6-5|NA|TRBJ2-3|NA
TGTGCCAGCAGTTACTCGGAAGGCGCGGGCGATACGCAGTATTTT
CASSYSEGAGDTQYF
>TRBV6-1|NA|TRBJ1-4|many
TGTGCCAGCAGAGGAGGGGCCCTACCTAATGAAAAACTGTTTTTT
CASRGGALPNEKLFF
>TRBV11-2|TRBD1|TRBJ2-2|few
TGTGCCAGCAGCTTAGGGGAGATTTGGGACAGGGCATACACCGGGGAGCTGTTTTTT
CASSLGEIWDRAYTGELFF
>TRBV29-1|NA|TRBJ2-5|NA
TGCAGCGTCCGACCCGAACTTAAAAAGACCCAGTACTTC
CSVRPELKKTQYF
>TRBV28|NA|TRBJ2-1|few
TGTGCCAGCAGTTTATCCGACAGGTCCTTGAAGCAGTTCTTC
CASSLSDRSLKQFF
>TRBV5-5|NA|TRBJ1-2|NA
TGTGCCAGCAGCTTGGCCGAAGTCCTGGTAGGCTATGGCTACACCTTC
CASSLAEVLVGYGYTF
>TRBV12-3/TRBV12-4|TRBD2|TRBJ2-1|many
TGTGCCAGCAGCCCTAGCGGGAGAAAAGGCAATGAGCAGTTCTTC
CASSPSGRKGNEQFF
>TRBV20-1|NA|TRBJ2-2|NA
TGCAGTGCTCCTACGTCGGGGGTGAGAACCGGGGAGCTGTTTTTT
CSAPTSGVRTGELFF
>TRBV28|NA|TRBJ2-2|few
TGTACCAGCAGTTTTCTGCCAGGGGTCGTTGCTGGGGAGCTGTTTTTT
CTSSFLPGVVAGELFF
>TRBV6-1|NA|TRBJ1-1|few
TGTGCCAGCAGCTGGACCTCCCCCCGAGGGTCTGAAGCTTTCTTT
CASSWTSPRGSEAFF
>TRBV20-1|NA|TRBJ1-4|few
TGCAGTGCTCGGGACCTGGCCGATGAAAAACTGTTTTTT
CSARDLADEKLFF
>TRBV7-2|TRBD2|TRBJ2-3|NA
TGTGCCAGCAGAAGCGGGACCCCCACAGATACGCAGTATTTT
CASRSGTPTDTQYF
>TRBV5-1|TRBD2|TRBJ2-1|few
TGCGCCAGCAGCTCACCGGGACTAGCGGGGGCCGGTGAGCAGTTCTTC
CASSSPGLAGAGEQFF
>TRBV6-5|NA|TRBJ1-2|few
TGTGCCAGCAGTTACTCACCAGGCGTAGGCTATGGCTACACCTTC
CASSYSPGVGYGYTF
>TRBV27|NA|TRBJ2-2|few
TGTGCCAGCAGTTTACTCGGGAGCGGCACCGGGGAGCTGTTTTTT
CASSLLGSGTGELFF
>TRBV27|TRBD1|TRBJ1-2|few
TGTGCCAGCAGCCCGAGATCCTACAGGGGTGACTATGGCTACACCTTC
CASSPRSYRGDYGYTF
>TRBV6-1|NA|TRBJ1-3|many
TGTGCCAGCAGCCCGAACGGAGAGCCGGGAATGACAAAAAACACCATATATTTT
CASSPNGEPGMTKNTIYF
>TRBV19|NA|TRBJ1-2|many
TGTGCCAGTAGTGCCAACGTGGGCTCATATGGCTACACCTTC
CASSANVGSYGYTF
>TRBV6-1|NA|TRBJ1-5|few
TGTGCCAGCAGTGTGACCGGCAATCAGCCCCAGCATTTT
CASSVTGNQPQHF
>TRBV12-3/TRBV12-4|TRBD1|TRBJ1-2|NA
TGTGCCAGCAGTTTAAACAGGGGGATGCGCTACACCTTC
CASSLNRGMRYTF
>TRBV7-3|NA|TRBJ2-5|few
TGTGCCAGCAGCCGGGGCAGGGAGGAGACCCAGTACTTC
CASSRGREETQYF
>TRBV12-3/TRBV12-4|NA|TRBJ2-2|few
TGTGCCAGCAGCCCCGGGATCACCGGGGAGCTGTTTTTT
CASSPGITGELFF
>TRBV6-6|NA|TRBJ2-7|few
TGTGCCAGCAGTTACCAGGGGCTCTACGAGCAGTACTTC
CASSYQGLYEQYF
>TRBV2|NA|TRBJ2-7|NA
TGTGCCAGCAGTGCCCGCAACGAGCAGTACTTC
CASSARNEQYF
>TRBV5-1|NA|TRBJ1-4|few
TGCGCCAGCAGCTTGACTGGGGGGGAAAATGAAAAACTGTTTTTT
CASSLTGGENEKLFF
>TRBV2|NA|TRBJ2-3|few
TGTGCCAGCAGTGATATAGCAGGCGCATCTGCAGATACGCAGTATTTT
CASSDIAGASADTQYF
>TRBV7-2|NA|TRBJ2-3|few
TGTGCCAGCAGCTTAGCAAGCGAGTCCCCCACAGATACGCAGTATTTT
CASSLASESPTDTQYF
>TRBV10-1|NA|TRBJ2-2|many
TGCGCCAGCAGTGAGTCAATGGCACCCGGGGAGCTGTTTTTT
CASSESMAPGELFF
>TRBV28|NA|TRBJ2-1|few
TGTGCCAGCAAGGGGCACGACAAGGATGACAATGAGCAGTTCTTC
CASKGHDKDDNEQFF
>TRBV20-1|TRBD2|TRBJ2-1|NA
TGCAGTGCACCCCCCCGAACTAGCGGGGGGGCCCGAAGCTACAATGAGCAGTTCTTC
CSAPPRTSGGARSYNEQFF
>TRBV12-3/TRBV12-4|NA|TRBJ2-5|few
TGTGCCAGCAGTCCGGGTAACTTCCAAGAGACCCAGTACTTC
CASSPGNFQETQYF